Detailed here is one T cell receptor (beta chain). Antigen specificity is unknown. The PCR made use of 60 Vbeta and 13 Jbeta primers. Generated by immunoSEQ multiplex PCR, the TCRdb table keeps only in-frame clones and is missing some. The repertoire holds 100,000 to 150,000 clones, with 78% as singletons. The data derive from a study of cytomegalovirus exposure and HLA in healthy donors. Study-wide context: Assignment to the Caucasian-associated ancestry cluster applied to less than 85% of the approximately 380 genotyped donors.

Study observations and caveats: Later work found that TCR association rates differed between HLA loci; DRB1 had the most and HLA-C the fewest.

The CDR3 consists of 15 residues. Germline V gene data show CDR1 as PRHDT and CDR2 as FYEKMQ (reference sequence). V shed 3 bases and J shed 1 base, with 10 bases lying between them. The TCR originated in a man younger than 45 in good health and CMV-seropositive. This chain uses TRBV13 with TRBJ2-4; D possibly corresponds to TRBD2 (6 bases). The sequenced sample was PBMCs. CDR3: CASSLAGRAKNIQYF. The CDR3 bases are TGTGCCAGCAGCTTGGCGGGGAGGGCCAAAAACATTCAGTACTTC.